Sequencing of this T cell receptor (beta chain) was carried out in a study of blood T cells in healthy people across ages (dated by TCRdb to 2015 to 2017). Turning to the overall study: In model experiments, template switching captured about one uniquely barcoded TCR beta cDNA molecule for every two T cells. To avoid experimental bias, donors of different ages were distributed randomly across sequencing lanes. Two additional independent replicas of 1 million unique cDNA reads from the same blood draw were analyzed for two donors (one aged 18 to 30 and one aged 80 or older). Four age groups were formed from the donors: young (average approximately 15 years), middle-aged (approximately 42), aged (62) and long-lived (about 80). The study measured age-related changes in TCR beta repertoire diversity using deep sequencing normalized with unique cDNA molecular identifiers. Results and caveats for the whole study, not just this receptor: The long-lived group showed more naive CD4+ T cells, fewer expanded clones and increased TCR diversity than the aged group, suggesting age selection. Conclusive comparison of naive and antigen-experienced compartments was prevented by the profiling of bulk unsorted PBMCs. Estimates of total diversity from one million sequenced T cells were regarded as lower bounds and underestimates. The percentage of naive T cells measured by flow cytometry correlated strongly with observed TCR beta diversity. Because donor CMV infection status was unknown, age-related changes in expanded clonotypes were potentially confounded. As age increased, observed TCR beta diversity per million T cells dropped in a roughly linear way, and a significant reduction was already evident by age 40.

Libraries were made using 5' RACE. Reads for this sample came from an Illumina HiSeq 2500. The second PCR ran for about 6 to 12 cycles and used a J-beta primer mix along with a sample-barcoded 5' primer. A unique molecular identifier was introduced onto each TCR beta cDNA molecule by a template-switch 5' adaptor carrying 12 random nucleotides. At least 2.5 million CDR3-containing paired-end reads were obtained from each sample. All of the RNA was converted into first-strand cDNA using the Mint cDNA synthesis kit, with a TRBC-specific oligonucleotide serving as the primer. Following uracil-DNA glycosylase treatment, all cDNA underwent a first 18-cycle PCR with the universal primers M1SS and BC2_uni_R. In the source study's methods: For normalization, 1 million high-quality reads, each with a distinct molecular identifier, were randomly selected from each sample. Instead of being binned into consensus sequences, reads that shared molecular identifiers were thrown out. MiTCR, with a Q25 quality threshold and the strictest error-elimination algorithm, was used for CDR3 identification, clonotype clustering and error correction. A nonparametric unseen species model with Euler transformation was used to estimate a lower bound on total TCR beta diversity. In-frame beta chains were kept once TCRdb had trimmed the public reads at Q25 with fastp and called clones with MiXCR. Every CDR3 protein is listed once, alongside the most common genes and DNA of its rows. The V and J calls were not made by the authors but by TCRdb's processing. This sample holds 1.5 million or so distinct CDR3 sequences; approximately 43% were observed only once. The top ten constitute roughly 3.7% of the sample.

Looking up the germline V gene yields CDR1 SGDLS and CDR2 YYNGEE. The CDR3 measures 17 amino acids from cysteine to phenylalanine. This entry keeps only the CDR3 DNA: 51 bases, framed from base 1. This clonotype was counted between two and nine times. It lacks a known antigen. The record has no base qualities; no much larger clone is one base away. The donors were roughly 39 Caucasian individuals from Russia, aged roughly 6 to 100 years, who were systemically healthy. Each donor gave ten milliliters of peripheral blood, collected into EDTA-treated Vacutainer tubes. Ficoll-Paque density-gradient centrifugation was used to isolate PBMCs, with at least 7 million obtained per sample. Trizol reagent was used to extract total RNA from PBMCs, with at least 5.5 micrograms per sample. For every donor, an aliquot of PBMCs went through flow cytometry to measure the percentages of naive CD45RAhigh/CD27high T cells.

The sequence derives from a woman aged 18 to 35 in good health. The sequence joins TRBV9 to TRBJ2-7, with TRBD2 matching 10 junction bases. The J call may be mistaken, given a closer DNA end match to TRBJ2-5. The material sequenced was blood. The DNA sequence follows: TGTGCCAGCAGCGTAGGGGGTACTAGCGGGGTAAAAGAGACCCAGTACTTC. It translates to CASSVGGTSGVKETQYF.